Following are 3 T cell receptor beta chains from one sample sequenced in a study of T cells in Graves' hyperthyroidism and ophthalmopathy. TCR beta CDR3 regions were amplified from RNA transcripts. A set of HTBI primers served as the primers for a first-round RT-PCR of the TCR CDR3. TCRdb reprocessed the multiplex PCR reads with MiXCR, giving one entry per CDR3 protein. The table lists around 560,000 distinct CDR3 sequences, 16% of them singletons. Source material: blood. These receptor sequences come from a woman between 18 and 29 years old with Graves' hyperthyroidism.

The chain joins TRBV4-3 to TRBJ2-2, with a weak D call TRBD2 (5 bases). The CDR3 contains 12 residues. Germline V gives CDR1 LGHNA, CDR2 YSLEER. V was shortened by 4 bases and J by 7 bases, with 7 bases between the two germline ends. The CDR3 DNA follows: TGCGCCAGCAGCCGTGGAGGCGGGGAGCTGTTTTTT. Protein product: CASSRGGGELFF.

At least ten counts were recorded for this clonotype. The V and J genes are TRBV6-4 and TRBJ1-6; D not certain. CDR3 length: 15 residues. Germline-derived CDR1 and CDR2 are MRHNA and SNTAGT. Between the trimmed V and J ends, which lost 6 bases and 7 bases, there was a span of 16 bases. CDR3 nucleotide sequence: TGTGCCAGCAGACTAGACCCGGCGGCGAATTCACCCCTCCACTTT. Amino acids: CASRLDPAANSPLHF.

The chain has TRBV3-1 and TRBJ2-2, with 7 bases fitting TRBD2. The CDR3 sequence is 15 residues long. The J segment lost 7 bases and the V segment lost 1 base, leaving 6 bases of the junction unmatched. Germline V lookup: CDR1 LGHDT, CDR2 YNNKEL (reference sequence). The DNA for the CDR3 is TGTGCCAGCAGCCAAGTCCCTGGCGGGGGCGGGGAGCTGTTTTTT. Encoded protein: CASSQVPGGGGELFF.